A single sample is the source of the 26 T cell receptor beta chains below, sequenced in a study of T-cell reconstitution after alpha-beta-depleted transplantation in children. Researchers prepared the TCRbeta library using unique molecular identifiers, the study reports. Using its own MiXCR run on the PCR reads, TCRdb lists one record per CDR3 protein. Of around 100,000 distinct CDR3 sequences listed, under 13% are singletons. Sample: PBMCs, taken before TCRalphabeta/CD19-depleted stem cell transplant. The receptors originated from a boy between 2 and 15 years old with acute lymphoblastic leukemia, due to receive a stem cell transplant.

A few counts support this clonotype. The chain couples TRBV20-1 to TRBJ2-7; D gene unclear. Germline-derived CDR1 and CDR2 are DFQATT and SNEGSKA (reference sequence). The V end lost 4 bases, the J end lost 1 base, and 8 bases lay between the germline ends. This CDR3 has 12 residues. CDR3 in amino acids: CSAKQQSYEQYF. The CDR3, as DNA: TGCAGTGCTAAACAACAGTCCTACGAGCAGTACTTC.

This clonotype showed up many times. For the CDR3, the DNA is TGCAGTGCTAGAGATGTGGCAGGCGGGGATCAGCCCCAGCATTTT. Translation gives CSARDVAGGDQPQHF. This chain links TRBV20-1 with TRBJ1-5, with no clear D. This CDR3 spans 15 amino acids. Trimming took 0 bases from V and 5 from J, leaving 14 bases between them. The V gene's germline CDR1 is DFQATT and CDR2 SNEGSKA (reference sequence).

The V and J genes are TRBV7-8 and TRBJ1-1; D uncertain. V gave up 1 base and J gave up 0 bases, with 9 bases separating them. Germline V CDR1 and CDR2: SGHVS, FQNEAQ. There are 15 residues in the CDR3. CDR3 loop: CASSLVFQMNTEAFF. DNA for the CDR3: TGTGCCAGCAGCTTAGTGTTCCAGATGAACACTGAAGCTTTCTTT.

This clonotype has a count of ten or more. V and J are TRBV5-1 and TRBJ2-7; 9 bases align to TRBD2. The CDR3 spans 15 residues. V shed 4 bases and J 6 bases; nucleotides not matched to a gene: 11. Germline assignment: CDR1 SGHRS and CDR2 YFSETQ. The CDR3 spells CASSDGVAGEGEQYF. The CDR3 DNA is TGCGCCAGCAGCGACGGAGTAGCGGGAGAAGGCGAGCAGTACTTC.

For this clonotype: At one end, the junction sequence differs from germline, possibly due to a read error. The chain has TRBV4-2 and TRBJ2-7; D is possibly TRBD2 (7 bases). The CDR3 has 17 residues. Germline loops: CDR1 LGHNA, CDR2 YNFKEQ. The CDR3 loop reads CAISQDRGAMGGREQYF. CDR3 nucleotides: TGTGCCATCAGCCAAGATCGGGGGGCAATGGGTGGGAGGGAGCAGTACTTC.

This clonotype came up a few times. The chain recombines TRBV20-1 with TRBJ2-1, with a weak D call TRBD2 (5 bases). From germline, CDR1 is DFQATT and CDR2 SNEGSKA (reference sequence). V shed 5 bases and J shed 8 bases, with 13 bases lying between them. CDR3 size: 12 residues. The CDR3 loop reads CSAYWTGDEQFF. DNA of the CDR3: TGCAGTGCTTATTGGACTGGGGATGAGCAGTTCTTC.

The J gene is TRBJ2-3, the V gene TRBV7-8; 9 bases align to TRBD2. CDR1 is SGHVS, CDR2 FQNEAQ, per germline. CDR3 length equals 18 residues. With V trimmed by 2 bases and J by 8 bases, 17 bases remained unmatched. The CDR3 protein is CASSLRGLAGPNPATQYF. In nucleotides, the CDR3 is TGTGCCAGCAGCTTAAGGGGGCTAGCGGGACCAAACCCAGCTACGCAGTATTTT.

This chain uses TRBV5-1 with TRBJ2-2; D remains ambiguous. V was cut by 4 bases and J by 4 bases, with 11 bases left in between. Germline-derived CDR1 and CDR2 are SGHRS and YFSETQ. The CDR3 has 14 amino acids. The CDR3 loop is CASSPVVGTGELFF. In DNA form, the CDR3 reads TGCGCCAGCAGCCCTGTAGTGGGCACCGGGGAGCTGTTTTTT.

V is TRBV5-6 and J is TRBJ2-1; D possibly corresponds to TRBD2 (5 bases). Between the trimmed V and J ends, which lost 6 bases and 8 bases, there was a span of 21 bases. This CDR3 has 15 residues. CDR1 is SGHDT, CDR2 YYEEEE, per germline. The CDR3, as DNA: TGTGCCAGCAATTTAGACTATGCTCGGGGTTATGAGCAGTTCTTC. It is translated as CASNLDYARGYEQFF.

V gene TRBV5-1 combines with J gene TRBJ1-5; D uncertain. The CDR3 has 14 residues. Between the trimmed V and J ends, which lost 5 bases and 7 bases, there was a span of 16 bases. Looked up from germline, CDR1 is SGHRS and CDR2 is YFSETQ. CDR3 DNA: TGCGCCAGCAGGCCTTCAGATCTGCGACAGCCCCAGCATTTT. It specifies CASRPSDLRQPQHF. Supplemented by reference TRBV5-1 and TRBJ1-5, the full variable domain reads KAGVTQTPRYLIKTRGQQVTLSCSPISGHRSVSWYQQTPGQGLQFLFEYFSETQRNKGNFPGRFSGRQFSNSRSEMNVSTLELGDSALYLCASRPSDLRQPQHFGDGTRLSIL.

V usage is TRBV18 and J usage is TRBJ2-1, with 8 bases that match TRBD2. The CDR3 length is 15 residues. Germline V gives CDR1 KGHSH, CDR2 LQKENI. V lost 1 base and J lost 12; bases outside the gene matches: 11. CDR3 DNA sequence: TGTGCCAGCTCACCACTCGGGACTAGGACAAGGCGGCAGTTCTTC. It encodes CASSPLGTRTRRQFF.

Only a few counts were recorded for this clonotype. The V and J genes are TRBV20-1 and TRBJ2-7, with D perhaps TRBD1 (6 bases). V gave up 3 bases and J gave up 9 bases, with 15 bases separating them. This CDR3 is built from 12 residues. Germline assignment: CDR1 DFQATT and CDR2 SNEGSKA (reference sequence). CDR3 in DNA: TGCAGTGCTAGTCTCGGACAGATTGGGCAGTACTTC. Encoded protein: CSASLGQIGQYF.

This clonotype showed up many times. The rearrangement joins TRBV20-1 to TRBJ2-7, with 8 bases identical to TRBD1. Trimming at V came to 5 bases and at J to 5 bases, leaving 11 bases not matched to a gene. There are 14 residues in the CDR3. Germline loops: CDR1 DFQATT, CDR2 SNEGSKA (reference sequence). The CDR3 loop reads CSAPQDRGIHEQYF. In DNA, the CDR3 is TGCAGTGCTCCACAAGACAGGGGAATTCACGAGCAGTACTTC.

This clonotype was counted between two and nine times. V usage is TRBV2 and J usage is TRBJ2-7, with 10 bases identical to TRBD2. Germline V CDR1 and CDR2: SNHLY, FYNNEI. The length of the CDR3 is 16 residues. V trimming: 3 bases; J trimming: 0 bases; junction bases outside the gene matches: 5. CDR3 DNA: TGTGCCAGCAGTGACCGGACTAGCGGCTACTCCTACGAGCAGTACTTC. Amino acids: CASSDRTSGYSYEQYF. Variable domain in full (rest from reference TRBV2 and TRBJ2-7): EPEVTQTPSHQVTQMGQEVILRCVPISNHLYFYWYRQILGQKVEFLVSFYNNEISEKSEIFDDQFSVERPDGSNFTLKIRSTKLEDSAMYFCASSDRTSGYSYEQYFGPGTRLTVT.

The table lists this clonotype with a few counts. The V gene is TRBV20-1, the J gene TRBJ1-2; D uncertain. CDR3 length equals 12 residues. The V and J ends lost 0 bases and 7 bases respectively, with 9 bases between them. Germline assignment: CDR1 DFQATT and CDR2 SNEGSKA (reference sequence). The CDR3 loop is CSARDEGGGYTF. The CDR3 bases are TGCAGTGCTAGAGATGAGGGCGGTGGCTACACCTTC.

This clonotype was observed a handful of times. The chain joins TRBV2 to TRBJ1-2; TRBD1 is a possible D gene (5 bases). V dropped 8 bases and J dropped 5 bases, with 18 bases sitting between them. The CDR3 is 14 amino acids. The germline CDR1 and CDR2 sequences are SNHLY and FYNNEI. For the CDR3, the DNA is TGTGCCAGCTCTATAGATACAGGAAAGTATGGCTACACCTTC. Residues: CASSIDTGKYGYTF. The variable domain in full, completed from reference TRBV2 and TRBJ1-2, reads EPEVTQTPSHQVTQMGQEVILRCVPISNHLYFYWYRQILGQKVEFLVSFYNNEISEKSEIFDDQFSVERPDGSNFTLKIRSTKLEDSAMYFCASSIDTGKYGYTFGSGTRLTVV.

This clonotype showed up many times. V usage is TRBV6-5 and J usage is TRBJ2-3; D is unresolved. Germline V gene sequence: CDR1 MNHEY, CDR2 SVGAGI. With 2 bases removed from V and 6 bases from J, the gap between germline ends came to 12 bases. This CDR3 comprises 14 residues. The CDR3 protein is CASSYRSAWDTQYF. CDR3 nucleotides: TGTGCCAGCAGTTACAGGAGTGCTTGGGATACGCAGTATTTT.

This clonotype was seen only a few times. The chain couples TRBV21-1 to TRBJ2-1. TRBV21-1 is annotated as a pseudogene. The CDR3 runs 10 residues. For the CDR3, the DNA is TGTGCCAGCAGCCCGCCTGAGCAGTTCTTC. Protein sequence: CASSPPEQFF.

V and J are TRBV27 and TRBJ2-3; possibly TRBD2 for D (7 bases). The germline CDR1 and CDR2 sequences are MNHEY and SMNVEV (reference sequence). V lost 2 bases and J 4 bases, leaving 16 bases between the germline ends. This CDR3 has 16 residues. CDR3 residues: CASSLLGGRGPDTQYF. The CDR3 DNA reads TGTGCCAGCAGTTTACTCGGGGGGCGAGGGCCAGATACGCAGTATTTT.

This clonotype was counted a few times. The chain links TRBV20-1 to TRBJ2-7, with TRBD1 matching over 7 bases. The CDR3 runs to 13 residues. V shed 2 bases and J 0 bases; nucleotides not matched to a gene: 1. Germline V gene data show CDR1 as DFQATT and CDR2 as SNEGSKA (reference sequence). The CDR3 loop reads CSARWDSSYEQYF. The CDR3 bases are TGCAGTGCTAGATGGGACAGCTCCTACGAGCAGTACTTC.

This clonotype was recorded many times. The chain uses TRBV5-1 and TRBJ2-7; 7 nucleotides align to TRBD1. Trimming removed 4 bases from V and 3 bases from J; junction bases left unmatched: 4. CDR1 and CDR2 (germline): SGHRS, YFSETQ. This CDR3 comprises 13 residues. The CDR3, as DNA: TGCGCCAGCAGCCAATGGGACAGCTACGAGCAGTACTTC. Its translation is CASSQWDSYEQYF.

Only a few counts were recorded for this clonotype. This chain uses TRBV20-1 with TRBJ1-2, with TRBD1 as a possible D gene (6 bases). Trimming removed 5 bases at V and 3 bases at J, with 22 bases between. The CDR3 has 16 residues. Germline V gives CDR1 DFQATT, CDR2 SNEGSKA (reference sequence). Here the CDR3 reads CSALPRGGPAYYGYTF. The CDR3 DNA sequence: TGCAGTGCTCTCCCGCGGGGGGGCCCAGCATACTATGGCTACACCTTC.

This clonotype has at least ten counts. The chain's CDR3 is CASSLRTGNTGELFF. Here the CDR3 DNA reads TGCGCCAGCAGCTTGCGGACAGGGAACACCGGGGAGCTGTTTTTT. The chain employs TRBV5-1 and TRBJ2-2; TRBD1 matches 7 bases. The germline gives CDR1 SGHRS, CDR2 YFSETQ. This CDR3 contains 15 residues. V shed 1 base, J shed 1 base, and the junction held 1 base outside the gene matches.

This clonotype showed up many times. The chain joins TRBV20-1 to TRBJ2-1; 9 bases fit TRBD1. Germline lookup yields CDR1 DFQATT and CDR2 SNEGSKA (reference sequence). The ends lost 6 bases at V and 4 bases at J; junction bases unmatched: 4. CDR3 size: 13 residues. DNA for the CDR3: TGCAGTGCCCGGGACAGGGCTTACAATGAGCAGTTCTTC. It codes for CSARDRAYNEQFF.

There are a few counts of this clonotype. The chain joins TRBV9 to TRBJ1-1; possible D gene TRBD1, 5 bases. The CDR3 sequence is 14 residues long. Trimming left V 2 bases short and J 5 bases short, with 13 bases between. CDR1 is SGDLS, CDR2 YYNGEE, per germline. The CDR3 region has the DNA TGTGCCAGCAGCGTGGGGGGTTTGAGAACTGAAGCTTTCTTT. Protein: CASSVGGLRTEAFF.

This clonotype has a handful of counts. This sequence joins TRBV7-7 and TRBJ2-7; 8 bases line up with TRBD2. V gave up 1 base and J gave up 7 bases; unmatched junction bases: 6. The CDR3 totals 14 residues. In germline, CDR1 is SSHAT, CDR2 FNYEAQ (reference sequence). CDR3: CASSLEAGVGEQYF. CDR3 nucleotides: TGTGCCAGCAGCTTAGAAGCGGGAGTTGGTGAGCAGTACTTC.